A single sample gave rise to the 5 T cell receptor beta chains below, sequenced in a study of cytomegalovirus exposure and HLA in healthy donors. With 60 Vbeta and 13 Jbeta primers, the PCR was carried out. The method was immunoSEQ multiplex PCR; TCRdb's version includes in-frame clones alone and lacks a portion of them. The data contain over 150,000 clones, roughly 80% of them singletons. The specimen was PBMCs. These TCRs come from a woman aged 35 to 49 in good health and CMV-seronegative.

The rearrangement links TRBV6-5 to TRBJ2-5, with 7 bases that match TRBD1. The germline V gene encodes CDR1 MNHEY and CDR2 SVGAGI. V shed 6 bases, J shed 4 bases, and the junction held 5 bases outside the gene matches. The CDR3 consists of 13 residues. The CDR3 here is CASSQTGRETQYF. The CDR3 DNA follows: TGTGCCAGCAGCCAGACAGGGAGAGAGACCCAGTACTTC.

The rearrangement links TRBV29-1 to TRBJ1-2, with 7 bases lining up with TRBD1. The germline gives CDR1 SQVTM, CDR2 ANQGSEA. The CDR3 extends over 11 amino acids. Germline trimming cut 4 bases from V and 8 bases from J; bases unmatched to any gene: 4. The CDR3 sequence is CSVGGTDGYTF. CDR3 coding DNA: TGCAGCGTTGGAGGGACAGACGGCTACACCTTC.

This clone has more than one count but fewer than ten. This chain uses TRBV6-5 with TRBJ2-1; 12 nucleotides align to TRBD2. Germline assignment: CDR1 MNHEY and CDR2 SVGAGI. V lost 2 bases, J lost 6 bases, and 5 bases stayed unmatched. The CDR3 has 16 residues. DNA of the CDR3: TGTGCCAGCAGTTACACGACTAGCGGGAGCACCAATGAGCAGTTCTTC. It codes for CASSYTTSGSTNEQFF.

The chain couples TRBV6-5 to TRBJ2-1; 7 nucleotides match TRBD1. Trimming removed 6 bases from V and 0 bases from J; junction bases left unmatched: 5. CDR3 length: 15 amino acids. CDR1 is MNHEY and CDR2 is SVGAGI in the germline V gene. The DNA for the CDR3 is TGTGCCAGCAGCTTCGACAGGGACTCCTACAATGAGCAGTTCTTC. Encoded protein: CASSFDRDSYNEQFF.

The chain joins TRBV30 to TRBJ1-4; 8 nucleotides line up with TRBD1. This CDR3 spans 14 amino acids. Per the germline V gene, CDR1 is GTSNPN and CDR2 is SVGIG (reference sequence). The V gene end was trimmed by 3 bases and the J gene end by 8 bases; junction bases not matched to a gene: 8. CDR3 coding DNA: TGTGCCTGGAGCATATCAGGGGGCGGAGAAAAACTGTTTTTT. This encodes CAWSISGGGEKLFF. Full variable domain (remainder filled in from reference TRBV30 and TRBJ1-4): SQTIHQWPATLVQPVGSPLSLECTVEGTSNPNLYWYRQAAGRGLQLLFYSVGIGQISSEVPQNLSASRPQDRQFILSSKKLLLSDSGFYLCAWSISGGGEKLFFGSGTQLSVL.